This T cell receptor (beta chain) comes out of a study of blood T cell repertoires in COVID-19. Background on the study: COVID-19 samples collected from the United States, Italy and Spain covered acute and convalescent phases. PBMCs, B-cell-depleted T cells, or T cells were the source of the cDNA or gDNA that made up the material.

Original processing methods: Quantification of nucleated cells was approximated via reference gene primer amplification. Only in-frame clones appear in the TCRdb table, and some are missing; sequencing was by immunoSEQ multiplex PCR. V, J and clone size are those of that table, while D and trimming were read from the DNA. Of approximately 61,000 clones listed, 65% to 80% are singletons. This clone was recorded a few times. Germline V CDR1 and CDR2: SNHLY, FYNNEI. Trimming shortened V by 4 bases and J by 6 bases, and 12 bases separated the two germline ends. The CDR3 is 13 residues long. This clonotype was obtained from an older woman with acute or convalescent COVID-19. The genes are TRBV2 and TRBJ1-2, with D maybe TRBD1 (5 bases). The specimen was peripheral blood. For the CDR3, the DNA is TGTGCCAGCAGTGGGTTAAGGGGCAATGGCTACACCTTC. This encodes CASSGLRGNGYTF.